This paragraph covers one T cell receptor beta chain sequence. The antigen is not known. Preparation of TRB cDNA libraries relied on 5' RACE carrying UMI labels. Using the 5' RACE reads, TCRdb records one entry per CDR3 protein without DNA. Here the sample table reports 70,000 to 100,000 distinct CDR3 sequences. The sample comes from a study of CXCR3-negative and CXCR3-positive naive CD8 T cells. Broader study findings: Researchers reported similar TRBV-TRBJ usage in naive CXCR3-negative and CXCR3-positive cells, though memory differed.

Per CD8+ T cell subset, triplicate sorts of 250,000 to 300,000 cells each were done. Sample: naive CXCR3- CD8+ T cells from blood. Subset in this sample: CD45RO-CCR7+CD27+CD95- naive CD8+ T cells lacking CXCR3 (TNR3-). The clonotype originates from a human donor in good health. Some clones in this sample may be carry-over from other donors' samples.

CDR3 sequence: CASSLVLGGDEQFF. This sequence joins TRBV5-4 and TRBJ2-1; TCRdb lists TRBD2, though no DNA is available to test this call. The germline V gene has CDR1 SGHNT and CDR2 YYREEE (reference sequence). This CDR3 contains 14 residues.